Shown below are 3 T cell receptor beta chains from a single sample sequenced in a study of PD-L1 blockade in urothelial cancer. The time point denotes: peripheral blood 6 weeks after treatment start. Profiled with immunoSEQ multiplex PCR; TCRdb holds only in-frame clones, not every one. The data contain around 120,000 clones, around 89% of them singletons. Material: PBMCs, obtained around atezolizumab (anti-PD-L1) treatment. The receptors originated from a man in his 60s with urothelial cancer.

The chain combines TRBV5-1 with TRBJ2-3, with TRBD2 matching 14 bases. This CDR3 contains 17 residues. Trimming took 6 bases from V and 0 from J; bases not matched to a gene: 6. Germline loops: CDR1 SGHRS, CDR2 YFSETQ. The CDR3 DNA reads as TGCGCCAGCAACGGACTAGCGGGGGGTATCAGCACAGATACGCAGTATTTT. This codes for CASNGLAGGISTDTQYF.

The CDR3 bases are TGTGCCAGCAGCTCGCAGCGGGCCAAAACCACAGATACGCAGTATTTT. Amino acid sequence: CASSSQRAKTTDTQYF. The J gene is TRBJ2-3, the V gene TRBV7-2; weak D call: TRBD2 (6 bases). Germline V gene data show CDR1 as SGHTA and CDR2 as FQGNSA. The CDR3 spans 16 residues. V was clipped by 4 bases and J by 2 bases, with 16 bases between them. Full variable domain (remainder filled in from reference TRBV7-2 and TRBJ2-3): GAGVSQSPSNKVTEKGKDVELRCDPISGHTALYWYRQSLGQGLEFLIYFQGNSAPDKSGLPSDRFSAERTGGSVSTLTIQRTQQEDSAVYLCASSSQRAKTTDTQYFGPGTRLTVL.

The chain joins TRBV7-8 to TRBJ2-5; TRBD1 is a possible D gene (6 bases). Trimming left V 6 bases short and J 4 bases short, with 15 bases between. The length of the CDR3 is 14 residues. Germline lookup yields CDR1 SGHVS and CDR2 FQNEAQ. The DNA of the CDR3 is TGTGCCAGCAGACCCCCTGGGGGCGGAGAGACCCAGTACTTC. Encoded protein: CASRPPGGGETQYF.